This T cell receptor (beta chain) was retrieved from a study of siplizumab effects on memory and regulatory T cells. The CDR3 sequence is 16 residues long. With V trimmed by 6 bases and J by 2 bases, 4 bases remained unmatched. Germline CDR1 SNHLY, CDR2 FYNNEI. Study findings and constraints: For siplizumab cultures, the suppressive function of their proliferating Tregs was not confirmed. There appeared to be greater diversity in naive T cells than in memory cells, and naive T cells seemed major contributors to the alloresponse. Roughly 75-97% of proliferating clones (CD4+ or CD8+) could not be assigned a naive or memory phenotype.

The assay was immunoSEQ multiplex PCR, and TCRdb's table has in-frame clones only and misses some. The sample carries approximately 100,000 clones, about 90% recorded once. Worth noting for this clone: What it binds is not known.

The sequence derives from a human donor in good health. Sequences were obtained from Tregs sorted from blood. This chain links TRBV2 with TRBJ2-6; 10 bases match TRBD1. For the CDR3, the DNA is TGTGCCAGCAGGAGACAGGGGGCAACTGGGGCCAACGTCCTGACTTTC. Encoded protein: CASRRQGATGANVLTF.